The 8 T cell receptor beta chains reported below all come from one sample, sequenced in a study of CD8+ T cells in alopecia areata. Treatment here: oral pan-JAK inhibitor, 5-10 mg twice daily. Sequencing templates came from extracted RNA that was reverse transcribed into cDNA. Profiling relied on immunoSEQ multiplex PCR, and the TCRdb table lists in-frame clones only, not all of them. This table has around 180,000 clones, under 80% appearing once. This sample comprised CD4+ T cells sorted from blood, obtained around week 49, from a patient treated with tofacitinib. These receptors all stem from a human donor with alopecia areata.

J is TRBJ1-1 and V is TRBV10-3, with 9 bases lining up with TRBD1. Trimming at V came to 4 bases and at J to 5 bases, leaving 5 bases not matched to a gene. CDR1 and CDR2 from the germline V gene are ENHRY and SYGVKD. This CDR3 region has 14 residues. For the CDR3, the DNA is TGTGCCATCAGTGGGGACAGGGTAAAGACTGAAGCTTTCTTT. This codes for CAISGDRVKTEAFF.

This clone is a singleton in its sample. This rearrangement joins TRBV29-1 to TRBJ1-3; D is uncertain. Germline V gives CDR1 SQVTM, CDR2 ANQGSEA. Trimming removed 6 bases from V and 3 bases from J, with 6 bases in between. This CDR3 region has 11 residues. CDR3 residues: CSVSHGNTIYF. In nucleotides, the CDR3 is TGCAGCGTGAGCCATGGAAACACCATATATTTT.

The chain has TRBV7-2 and TRBJ1-2; no clear D gene. The CDR3 sequence is 13 residues long. Deletions cut 4 bases from V and 8 bases from J, with 14 bases between. Per the germline V gene, CDR1 is SGHTA and CDR2 is FQGNSA. The CDR3 bases are TGTGCCAGCAGCTCCAATTTGGGGTCGGGCTACACCTTC. Its translation: CASSSNLGSGYTF.

The CDR3 is CAWSVTGDYGYTF. CDR3 nucleotide sequence: TGTGCCTGGAGTGTAACGGGGGATTATGGCTACACCTTC. The chain uses TRBV30 and TRBJ1-2; D is perhaps TRBD1 (5 bases). V was trimmed by 0 bases and J by 5 bases, leaving 10 bases between them. Per germline, CDR1 GTSNPN and CDR2 SVGIG (reference sequence). The CDR3 is 13 residues long. Full variable domain (rest looked up from reference TRBV30 and TRBJ1-2): SQTIHQWPATLVQPVGSPLSLECTVEGTSNPNLYWYRQAAGRGLQLLFYSVGIGQISSEVPQNLSASRPQDRQFILSSKKLLLSDSGFYLCAWSVTGDYGYTFGSGTRLTVV.

This chain links TRBV30 with TRBJ2-3; D gene uncertain. Germline assignment: CDR1 GTSNPN and CDR2 SVGIG (reference sequence). CDR3 size: 14 residues. The V end lost 0 bases, the J end lost 4 bases, and 11 bases lay between the germline ends. The DNA of the CDR3 is TGTGCCTGGAGTGTACCAGTGTACCCAGATACGCAGTATTTT. Encoded protein: CAWSVPVYPDTQYF.

This chain connects TRBV7-8 to TRBJ1-2; no definite D call. From germline, CDR1 is SGHVS and CDR2 FQNEAQ. CDR3 size: 14 residues. The V and J ends lost 5 bases and 0 bases respectively, with 10 bases between them. CDR3 DNA: TGTGCCAGCAGCCCGATCGGAACTAACTATGGCTACACCTTC. It yields the protein CASSPIGTNYGYTF.

This rearrangement joins TRBV14 to TRBJ1-2; 7 nucleotides agree with TRBD1. Trimming at V came to 2 bases and at J to 3 bases, leaving 9 bases not matched to a gene. This CDR3 spans 16 amino acids. The germline CDR1 and CDR2 sequences are SGHDN and FVKESK. CDR3 sequence: CASSQRTGLGDYGYTF. For the CDR3, the DNA is TGTGCCAGCAGCCAAAGGACAGGCCTAGGTGACTATGGCTACACCTTC.

This clone has a handful of counts. The V and J genes are TRBV5-1 and TRBJ2-2; the match to TRBD1 covers 7 bases. This CDR3 contains 16 residues. The junction had 8 bases not matched to a gene; V was cut back by 4 bases and J by 2 bases. From germline, CDR1 is SGHRS and CDR2 YFSETQ. The CDR3 loop is CASSPRQGTNTGELFF. For the CDR3, the DNA is TGCGCCAGCAGCCCGAGACAGGGAACCAACACCGGGGAGCTGTTTTTT.